A selection of T cell receptor beta chains follows, all from one sample in a study of beta chain features in type 1 diabetes. Sequencing was performed with immunoSEQ multiplex PCR; in TCRdb, only in-frame clones are kept and a portion is missing. The profile shows over 200,000 clones, approximately 10% of them singletons. Material for sequencing was naive CD4+ T cells from blood. The receptors stem from a man aged 25 to 40 with type 1 diabetes. The CDR3 runs from the conserved cysteine through the conserved F or W. D genes are given only for firm matches. Clone size is given for some rows only: seen once, a few or many times, or a class if the clone is expanded.

D	size	V	J	CDR3	DNA
.	few	TRBV28	TRBJ1-1	CASGPVRGGGTEAFF	TGTGCCAGCGGCCCGGTCAGGGGTGGGGGCACTGAAGCTTTCTTT
.	few	TRBV10-3	TRBJ2-7	CASTGQPSSYEQYF	TGTGCCAGCACTGGACAACCGAGCTCCTACGAGCAGTACTTC
TRBD1	few	TRBV10-3	TRBJ2-1	CAISEGTGPYNEQFF	TGTGCCATCAGTGAGGGGACAGGTCCCTACAATGAGCAGTTCTTC
.	few	TRBV7-3	TRBJ2-2	CASSLQGASHTGELFF	TGTGCCAGCAGCTTACAAGGGGCTTCCCACACCGGGGAGCTGTTTTTT
TRBD1	.	TRBV7-7	TRBJ2-5	CASSLARTGAQYF	TGTGCTAGCAGCTTAGCGAGGACAGGTGCTCAGTACTTC
.	few	TRBV30	TRBJ1-2	CAWSPGGYGYTF	TGTGCCTGGAGTCCGGGGGGCTATGGCTACACCTTC
.	.	TRBV5-4	TRBJ2-2	CASTGTNTGELFF	TGTGCCAGCACCGGTACGAACACCGGGGAGCTGTTTTTT
.	.	TRBV4-3	TRBJ2-3	CASSQLYADTQYF	TGCGCCAGCAGCCAATTGTATGCAGATACGCAGTATTTT
TRBD1	.	TRBV30	TRBJ1-2	CAGSKSGTGVVYGYTF	TGTGCCGGTTCAAAGTCCGGGACAGGGGTGGTGTATGGCTACACCTTC
TRBD1	.	TRBV6-5	TRBJ1-1	CASSYWGQGATEAFF	TGTGCCAGCAGTTACTGGGGACAGGGGGCCACTGAAGCTTTCTTT
TRBD1	few	TRBV5-1	TRBJ1-4	CASSPMPGQAGEKLFF	TGCGCCAGCAGCCCCATGCCGGGACAGGCGGGTGAAAAACTGTTTTTT
TRBD2	.	TRBV5-1	TRBJ2-1	CASSVTSGNEQFF	TGCGCCAGCAGCGTGACTAGCGGCAATGAGCAGTTCTTC
.	.	TRBV27	TRBJ2-2	CASIERTGELFF	TGTGCCAGCATCGAGAGGACCGGGGAGCTGTTTTTT
.	.	TRBV29-1	TRBJ2-7	CSVVVRHSNYEQYF	TGCAGCGTTGTTGTGAGGCATTCTAACTACGAGCAGTACTTC
.	few	TRBV6-5	TRBJ2-1	CASSYYPQGSDEQFF	TGTGCCAGCAGTTACTATCCACAGGGTTCGGATGAGCAGTTCTTC
.	.	TRBV2	TRBJ1-2	CASNAVPSARGYTF	TGTGCCAGCAACGCTGTGCCCTCAGCGCGGGGCTACACCTTC
.	.	TRBV28	TRBJ1-2	CASSPGQSPGYTF	TGTGCCAGCAGCCCTGGACAGTCGCCTGGCTACACCTTC
.	few	TRBV13	TRBJ2-3	CASSLGREFSLQDTQYF	TGTGCCAGCAGCTTAGGCCGGGAATTCTCCCTCCAAGATACGCAGTATTTT
.	few	TRBV18	TRBJ2-3	CASRAYGDTQYF	TGTGCCAGCCGCGCTTACGGAGATACGCAGTATTTT
.	few	TRBV18	TRBJ1-5	CASSPLPGQPQHF	TGTGCCAGCTCACCCTTGCCCGGTCAGCCCCAGCATTTT
.	.	TRBV7-6	TRBJ1-1	CASSLEPRTEAFF	TGTGCCAGCAGTCTAGAACCAAGGACTGAAGCTTTCTTT
.	.	TRBV2	TRBJ1-1	CASSVQGLTEAFF	TGTGCCAGCAGCGTACAGGGTTTAACTGAAGCTTTCTTT
.	few	TRBV30	TRBJ2-5	CAWSFYQETQYF	TGTGCCTGGAGTTTCTACCAAGAGACCCAGTACTTC
.	.	TRBV2	TRBJ1-2	CASSKPHTGLYGYTF	TGTGCCAGCAGTAAACCCCACACAGGGCTCTATGGCTACACCTTC
.	.	TRBV5-1	TRBJ2-7	CTSSLGDSFYEQYF	TGTACCAGCAGCTTGGGGGACTCTTTCTACGAGCAGTACTTC
TRBD1	.	TRBV9	TRBJ1-2	CASSVDPQGARGYTF	TGTGCCAGCAGCGTAGACCCGCAGGGGGCTAGGGGCTACACCTTC
TRBD1	.	TRBV7-9	TRBJ1-1	CASSITGDAGTEAFF	TGTGCCAGCAGCATAACAGGGGACGCCGGCACTGAAGCTTTCTTT
.	few	TRBV7-8	TRBJ2-5	CASSPRQVQETQYF	TGTGCCAGCAGCCCCCGCCAGGTCCAAGAGACCCAGTACTTC
.	.	TRBV7-8	TRBJ2-7	CASSLGNPIALRSYEQYF	TGTGCCAGCAGCTTAGGTAACCCTATAGCGTTGCGTTCCTACGAGCAGTACTTC
.	few	TRBV7-9	TRBJ2-1	CASSLGGTVNEQFF	TGTGCCAGCAGCTTAGGCGGGACTGTGAATGAGCAGTTCTTC
.	.	TRBV5-1	TRBJ1-5	CASSLAGNSNQPQHF	TGCGCCAGCAGCTTGGCGGGGAATAGCAATCAGCCCCAGCATTTT
.	.	TRBV5-6	TRBJ2-2	CASSFYTGELFF	TGTGCCAGCAGCTTCTACACCGGGGAGCTGTTTTTT
.	few	TRBV7-9	TRBJ2-7	CASSLPQGGYEQYF	TGTGCCAGCAGCTTACCACAGGGGGGGTACGAGCAGTACTTC
TRBD1	.	TRBV28	TRBJ2-7	CASSTPDRVTYEQYF	TGTGCCAGCAGTACCCCGGACAGGGTAACCTACGAGCAGTACTTC
.	.	TRBV28	TRBJ2-3	CASSRRLGADTQYF	TGTGCCAGCAGCCGCAGACTAGGTGCAGATACGCAGTATTTT
.	few	TRBV4-2	TRBJ2-7	CASSQEFYRAGLAYEQYF	TGTGCCAGCAGCCAAGAATTCTACCGTGCAGGGTTGGCCTACGAGCAGTACTTC
.	few	TRBV28	TRBJ2-6	CASSFSPDQAGANVLTF	TGTGCCAGCAGTTTCTCCCCCGACCAGGCAGGGGCCAACGTCCTGACTTTC
.	.	TRBV29-1	TRBJ2-6	CSVDGESGANVLTF	TGCAGCGTTGACGGGGAGTCTGGGGCCAACGTCCTGACTTTC
TRBD1	few	TRBV5-1	TRBJ1-5	CASSLDRGVNQPQHF	TGCGCCAGCAGCCTCGACAGGGGCGTCAATCAGCCCCAGCATTTT
.	few	TRBV29-1	TRBJ2-1	CSVDRSSSYNEQFF	TGCAGCGTCGACAGGTCGAGCTCCTACAATGAGCAGTTCTTC
.	.	TRBV27	TRBJ2-1	CASSLRGEQFF	TGTGCCAGCAGTTTAAGGGGGGAGCAGTTCTTC
.	.	TRBV2	TRBJ2-5	CASILSRQETQYF	TGTGCCAGCATTCTCTCCCGCCAAGAGACCCAGTACTTC
.	few	TRBV2	TRBJ1-2	CASSELQGDGYTF	TGTGCCAGCAGTGAGTTACAGGGCGACGGCTACACCTTC
.	few	TRBV5-1	TRBJ1-2	CASSLGAGSNLNYGYTF	TGCGCCAGCAGCTTGGGTGCAGGGTCTAATCTTAACTATGGCTACACCTTC
.	.	TRBV27	TRBJ2-2	CASSSETGELFF	TGTGCCAGCAGTTCCGAGACCGGGGAGCTGTTTTTT